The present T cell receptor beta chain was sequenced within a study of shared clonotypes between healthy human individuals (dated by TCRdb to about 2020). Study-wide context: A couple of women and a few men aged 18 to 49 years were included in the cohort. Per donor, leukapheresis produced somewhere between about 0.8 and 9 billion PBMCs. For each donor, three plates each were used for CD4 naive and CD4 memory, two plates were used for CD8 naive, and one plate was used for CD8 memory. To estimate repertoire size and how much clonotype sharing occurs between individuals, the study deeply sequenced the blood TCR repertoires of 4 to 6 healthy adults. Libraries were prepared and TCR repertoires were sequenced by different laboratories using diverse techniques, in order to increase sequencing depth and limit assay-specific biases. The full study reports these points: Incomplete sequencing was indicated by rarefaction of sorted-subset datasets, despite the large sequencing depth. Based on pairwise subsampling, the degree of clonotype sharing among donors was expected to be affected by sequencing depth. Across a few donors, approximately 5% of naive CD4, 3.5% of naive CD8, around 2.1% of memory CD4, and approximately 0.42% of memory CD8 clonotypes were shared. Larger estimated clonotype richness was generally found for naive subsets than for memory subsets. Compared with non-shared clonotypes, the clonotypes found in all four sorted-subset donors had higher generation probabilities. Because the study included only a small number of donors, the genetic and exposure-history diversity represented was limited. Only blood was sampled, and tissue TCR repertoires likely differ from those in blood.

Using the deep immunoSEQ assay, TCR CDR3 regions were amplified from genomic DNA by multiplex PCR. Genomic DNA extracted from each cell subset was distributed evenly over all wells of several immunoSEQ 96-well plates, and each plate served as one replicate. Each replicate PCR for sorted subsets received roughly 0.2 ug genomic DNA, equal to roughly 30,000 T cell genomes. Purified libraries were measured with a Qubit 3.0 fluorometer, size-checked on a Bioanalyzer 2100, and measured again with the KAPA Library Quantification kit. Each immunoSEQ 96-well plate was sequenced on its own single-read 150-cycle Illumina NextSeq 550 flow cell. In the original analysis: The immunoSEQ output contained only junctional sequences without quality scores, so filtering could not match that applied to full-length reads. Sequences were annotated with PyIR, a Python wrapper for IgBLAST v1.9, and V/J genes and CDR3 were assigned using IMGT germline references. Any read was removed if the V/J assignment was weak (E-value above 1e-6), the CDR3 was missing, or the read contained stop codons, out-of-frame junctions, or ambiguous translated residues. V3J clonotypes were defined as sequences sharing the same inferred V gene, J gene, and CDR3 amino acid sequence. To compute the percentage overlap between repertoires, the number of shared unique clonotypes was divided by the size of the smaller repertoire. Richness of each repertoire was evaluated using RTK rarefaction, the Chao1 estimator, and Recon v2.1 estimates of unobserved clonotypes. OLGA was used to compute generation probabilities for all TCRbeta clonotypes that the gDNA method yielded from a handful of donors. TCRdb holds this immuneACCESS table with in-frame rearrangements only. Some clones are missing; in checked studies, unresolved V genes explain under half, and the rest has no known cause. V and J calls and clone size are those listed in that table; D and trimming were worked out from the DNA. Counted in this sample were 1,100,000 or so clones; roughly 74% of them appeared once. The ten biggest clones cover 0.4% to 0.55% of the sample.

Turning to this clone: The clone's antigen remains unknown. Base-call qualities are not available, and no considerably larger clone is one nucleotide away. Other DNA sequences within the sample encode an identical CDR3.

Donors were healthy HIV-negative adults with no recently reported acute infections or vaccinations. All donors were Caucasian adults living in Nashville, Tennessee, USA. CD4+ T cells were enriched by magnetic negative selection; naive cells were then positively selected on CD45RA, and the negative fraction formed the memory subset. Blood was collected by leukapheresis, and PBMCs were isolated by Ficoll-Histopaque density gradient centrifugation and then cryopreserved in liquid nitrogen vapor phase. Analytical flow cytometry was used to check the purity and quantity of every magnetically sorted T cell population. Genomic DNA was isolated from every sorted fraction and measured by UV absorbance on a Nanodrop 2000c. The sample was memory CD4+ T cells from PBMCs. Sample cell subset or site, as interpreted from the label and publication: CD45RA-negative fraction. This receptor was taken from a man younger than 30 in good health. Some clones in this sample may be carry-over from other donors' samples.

The bases are TGTGCCAGCAGCTTGCGTCCCCCTAACTATGGCTACACCTTC. The resulting protein is CASSLRPPNYGYTF. Recombination joined TRBV5-6 with TRBJ1-2, with the D gene not clear enough to name. Per the germline V gene, SGHDT is the CDR1 and YYEEEE is the CDR2. Taken from cysteine to phenylalanine, the CDR3 has 14 residues. Solely the CDR3 DNA is kept, with 42 bases framed from the first base. The junction carries 7 bases between V and J, which are trimmed by 1 base and 0 bases respectively.